The 10 T cell receptor beta chains presented below share a single source sample, sequenced in a study of T cells after yellow fever vaccination. TCRdb independently ran MiXCR on the 5' RACE reads; one entry per CDR3 protein. The data hold 150,000 to 200,000 distinct CDR3 sequences, with 6.5% to 8.5% observed a single time. The specimen comprised CD4+ T cells sorted from PBMCs, sampled more than 4 days after the first yellow fever vaccination. The receptors originated from a man younger than 35 who received the YFV17D yellow fever vaccine.

This clonotype was detected only a few times. The chain has TRBV19 and TRBJ2-7; tentative D call: TRBD2 (5 bases). This CDR3 comprises 17 residues. Germline CDR1 reads LNHDA; CDR2 reads SQIVND (reference sequence). Trimming removed 7 bases from V and 3 bases from J, with 25 bases in between. Here the CDR3 reads CASTPTAGGFLYYEQYF. For the CDR3, the DNA is TGTGCCAGTACCCCCACGGCGGGTGGGTTTCTTTACTACGAGCAGTACTTC.

This clonotype was recorded a few times. The chain links TRBV5-1 to TRBJ2-5, with TRBD2 identical over 7 bases. The ends lost 4 bases at V and 0 bases at J; junction bases unmatched: 6. The length of the CDR3 is 15 residues. Looked up from germline, CDR1 is SGHRS and CDR2 is YFSETQ. The CDR3 nucleotides read TGCGCCAGCAGCCCACAGCTAGCGGACCAAGAGACCCAGTACTTC. The encoded protein is CASSPQLADQETQYF.

In this sample, this clonotype turned up many times. V is TRBV29-1 and J is TRBJ1-1; D ambiguous. Germline CDR1 and CDR2: SQVTM and ANQGSEA. The V end was cut by 7 bases, the J end by 4 bases, with 7 bases between. This CDR3 is built from 10 residues. The CDR3 spells CSALLTEAFF. The CDR3 DNA follows: TGCAGCGCTTTGCTCACTGAAGCTTTCTTT.

This clonotype was seen ten or more times. This sequence joins TRBV7-2 and TRBJ2-7, with no clear D. V dropped 0 bases and J dropped 3 bases, with 9 bases sitting between them. The CDR3 extends over 14 amino acids. CDR1 and CDR2 from the germline V gene are SGHTA and FQGNSA. The CDR3 region is CASSLAPANYEQYF. The CDR3 bases are TGTGCCAGCAGCTTAGCGCCTGCCAACTACGAGCAGTACTTC.

CDR3 in DNA: TGCGCCAGCAGTGACAGGGGGCCGAACACTGAAGCTTTCTTT. This gives the protein CASSDRGPNTEAFF. This chain links TRBV10-1 with TRBJ1-1, with 8 bases fitting TRBD1. The germline CDR1 and CDR2 sequences are WNHNN and SYGVQD (reference sequence). This CDR3 comprises 14 residues. The J segment lost 1 base and the V segment lost 3 bases, leaving 1 base of the junction unmatched.

This clonotype was seen only once. At one of its ends the junction is not consistent with the germline gene, which may arise from a read error. The chain links TRBV30 to TRBJ2-1, with D maybe TRBD2 (7 bases). Germline CDR1 is GTSNPN and CDR2 is SVGIG (reference sequence). This CDR3 comprises 15 residues. The CDR3 sequence is CGWSLRGTLNNEQFF. In DNA, the CDR3 is TGTGGCTGGAGTCTGCGGGGGACACTCAACAATGAGCAGTTCTTC.

The chain links TRBV30 to TRBJ2-5, with D maybe TRBD2 (6 bases). This CDR3 is built from 15 residues. Germline V gene data show CDR1 as GTSNPN and CDR2 as SVGIG (reference sequence). Trimming left V 4 bases short and J 0 bases short, with 15 bases between. The CDR3 loop reads CAWKSRDFYQETQYF. The CDR3, as DNA: TGTGCCTGGAAGTCCCGGGACTTCTACCAAGAGACCCAGTACTTC.

This clonotype occurred many times. The CDR3 here is CASSPTTGAQETQYF. CDR3 DNA sequence: TGTGCCAGCTCACCGACGACAGGGGCCCAAGAGACCCAGTACTTC. The rearrangement joins TRBV18 to TRBJ2-5; 8 positions match TRBD1. Germline V gene data show CDR1 as KGHSH and CDR2 as LQKENI. This CDR3 region has 15 residues. V was pared by 3 bases and J by 1 base, with 4 bases of the junction left unmatched.

The genes are TRBV18 and TRBJ1-3; D call uncertain. CDR3 size: 16 residues. In germline, CDR1 is KGHSH, CDR2 LQKENI. V gave up 1 base and J gave up 0 bases, with 10 bases separating them. CDR3 coding DNA: TGTGCCAGCTCACCACAGGCCAGCAACTCTGGAAACACCATATATTTT. Its protein product is CASSPQASNSGNTIYF.

This clonotype appeared many times. CDR3 amino acids: CASSFGTGGYGYTF. CDR3 nucleotides: TGTGCCAGCAGCTTCGGGACAGGGGGCTATGGCTACACCTTC. This chain uses TRBV7-2 with TRBJ1-2; 11 nucleotides agree with TRBD1. The CDR3 is 14 amino acids. Germline assignment: CDR1 SGHTA and CDR2 FQGNSA. Trimming removed 3 bases from V and 4 bases from J; junction bases left unmatched: 1.